This T cell receptor (beta chain) was sequenced for a study of blood T cell repertoires in COVID-19. About the study: T cells, B-cell-depleted T cells, or PBMCs supplied cDNA or gDNA.

Original data processing: Estimates of nucleated cell counts were drawn from the amplification of reference gene primers. Some clones are missing from TCRdb's copy, which holds only in-frame ones; the method was immunoSEQ multiplex PCR. The D gene and trimming were derived from the DNA, and the V and J assignments and clone size from that table. The sample lists 190,000 or so clones; 87% were seen once. This clone was counted between two and nine times. V was clipped by 3 bases and J by 4 bases; unmatched bases: 2. CDR1 KGHDR and CDR2 SFDVKD come from the germline V gene. CDR3 size: 14 residues. Sequenced input: peripheral blood. The sequence derives from a man aged 40-55 years with active or convalescent COVID-19. This sequence joins TRBV24-1 and TRBJ1-2, with 9 positions matching TRBD1. DNA of the CDR3: TGTGCCACCAGTGATGGGGACAGGGCCTATGGCTACACCTTC. Protein sequence: CATSDGDRAYGYTF.